These 29 T cell receptor beta chains originate from one sample sequenced in a study of T cells after yellow fever vaccination. TCRdb ran MiXCR on the 5' RACE reads and lists one entry per CDR3 protein. This sample has about 400,000 distinct CDR3 sequences, with around 6.5% found just once. Sequenced material: PBMCs, taken 5 days after the yellow fever booster vaccination. These receptors all stem from a man between 25 and 39 years old who received the YFV17D yellow fever vaccine.

The gene calls are TRBV27 and TRBJ1-1; a weak D match, TRBD1 (5 bases). This CDR3 has 14 amino acids. The V end lost 6 bases, the J end lost 3 bases, and 14 bases lay between the germline ends. Per the germline V gene, CDR1 is MNHEY and CDR2 is SMNVEV (reference sequence). CDR3 nucleotides: TGTGCCAGCAGCAAATGGGGCGGATACACTGAAGCTTTCTTT. Its protein is CASSKWGGYTEAFF.

This clonotype has just a few counts. CDR3 protein: CATRRDLLNNEQFF. The DNA of the CDR3 is TGTGCCACCCGGAGGGATTTGTTAAACAATGAGCAGTTCTTC. The chain recombines TRBV28 with TRBJ2-1; the D gene is possibly TRBD2 (6 bases). The germline V gene has CDR1 MDHEN and CDR2 SYDVKM. The CDR3 is 14 amino acids. V shed 10 bases and J shed 5 bases, with 18 bases lying between them.

The V call is TRBV7-2, the J call TRBJ2-7, with D perhaps TRBD2 (5 bases). Germline values: CDR1 SGHTA, CDR2 FQGNSA. V lost 7 bases, J lost 1 base, and 14 bases lay in between. There are 14 residues in the CDR3. The CDR3 loop is CASKLGSGSYEQYF. The CDR3 coding sequence is TGTGCCAGCAAACTAGGTTCGGGATCCTACGAGCAGTACTTC. Looking up the rest from reference TRBV7-2 and TRBJ2-7 gives the full variable domain: GAGVSQSPSNKVTEKGKDVELRCDPISGHTALYWYRQSLGQGLEFLIYFQGNSAPDKSGLPSDRFSAERTGGSVSTLTIQRTQQEDSAVYLCASKLGSGSYEQYFGPGTRLTVT.

This clonotype was observed many times. The chain employs TRBV29-1 and TRBJ2-1; TRBD2 aligns across 8 bases. Looked up from germline, CDR1 is SQVTM and CDR2 is ANQGSEA. The V and J ends lost 4 bases and 6 bases, in that order; junction bases with no gene match: 11. This CDR3 has 15 amino acids. The CDR3 loop reads CSVASGRGLINEQFF. CDR3 in DNA: TGCAGCGTTGCCAGCGGGAGAGGTCTGATCAATGAGCAGTTCTTC.

There are a few counts of this clonotype. The chain has TRBV10-3 and TRBJ1-1; 8 nucleotides line up with TRBD1. Unmatched junction bases numbered 4, after V lost 4 bases and J lost 0 bases. The CDR3 sequence is 15 residues long. CDR1 ENHRY and CDR2 SYGVKD come from the germline V gene. The CDR3 DNA sequence: TGTGCCATCAGTGGGGACAGGCCACTGAACACTGAAGCTTTCTTT. Protein product: CAISGDRPLNTEAFF.

The J gene is TRBJ2-3, the V gene TRBV20-1; 13 nucleotides align to TRBD2. Germline V gives CDR1 DFQATT, CDR2 SNEGSKA (reference sequence). There are 15 residues in the CDR3. V was clipped by 5 bases and J by 3 bases; unmatched bases: 5. The CDR3 sequence is CSAWTSGSGTDTQYF. The CDR3 nucleotides read TGCAGTGCTTGGACTAGCGGGAGTGGGACAGATACGCAGTATTTT.

This clonotype occurred many times. J is TRBJ2-1 and V is TRBV6-1; 7 positions match TRBD2. This CDR3 region has 15 residues. Germline CDR1 is MNHNS and CDR2 is SASEGT. The V segment lost 8 bases and the J segment 2 bases; nucleotides outside the gene matches: 9. CDR3 residues: CASGGGSGTYNEQFF. CDR3 DNA: TGTGCCAGCGGCGGCGGGAGCGGTACCTACAATGAGCAGTTCTTC.

This clonotype occurred many times. The V call is TRBV12-3 or TRBV12-4, the J call TRBJ1-4; D unresolved. This CDR3 contains 13 residues. V lost 1 base and J lost 8, with 8 bases in between. For the CDR3, the DNA is TGTGCCAGCAGTTTAGGGGGAGAGGAAAAACTGTTTTTT. As protein: CASSLGGEEKLFF.

The V and J genes are TRBV7-2 and TRBJ2-2, with a possible D match to TRBD2 (6 bases). The CDR3 covers 15 residues. Germline CDR1 SGHTA, CDR2 FQGNSA. V lost 4 bases, J lost 5 bases, and 14 bases lay in between. The chain's CDR3 is CASSSRLGDTGELFF. CDR3 sequence (DNA): TGTGCCAGCAGCTCTAGACTAGGAGATACCGGGGAGCTGTTTTTT.

This clonotype was counted a few times. J is TRBJ2-1 and V is TRBV7-2, with unresolved D. V shed 1 base and J shed 8 bases, with 9 bases lying between them. In germline, CDR1 is SGHTA, CDR2 FQGNSA. CDR3 length: 13 amino acids. This CDR3 is CASSLGGLYEQFF. The DNA for the CDR3 is TGTGCCAGCAGCTTAGGGGGTCTCTATGAGCAGTTCTTC. Full variable domain (missing parts from reference TRBV7-2 and TRBJ2-1): GAGVSQSPSNKVTEKGKDVELRCDPISGHTALYWYRQSLGQGLEFLIYFQGNSAPDKSGLPSDRFSAERTGGSVSTLTIQRTQQEDSAVYLCASSLGGLYEQFFGPGTRLTVL.

This clonotype was picked up a small number of times. J is TRBJ2-1 and V is TRBV19, with 7 nucleotides matching TRBD2. Trimming took 5 bases from V and 7 from J; bases not matched to a gene: 8. The CDR3 runs 14 residues. Germline V CDR1 and CDR2: LNHDA, SQIVND (reference sequence). As DNA, the CDR3 is TGTGCCAGTAGTGAGGGAGCGGGAAATAATGAGCAGTTCTTC. It yields the protein CASSEGAGNNEQFF.

In its sample, this clonotype was seen a few times. The genes are TRBV20-1 and TRBJ2-2, with TRBD2 as a possible D gene (6 bases). Germline CDR1 reads DFQATT; CDR2 reads SNEGSKA (reference sequence). Trimming pared 0 bases from V and 5 bases from J, leaving 10 bases between. The CDR3 totals 14 residues. CDR3 bases: TGCAGTGCTAGAGATGGAGGGCGGACCGGGGAGCTGTTTTTT. It encodes CSARDGGRTGELFF.

V usage is TRBV19 and J usage is TRBJ2-5, with D possibly TRBD2 on 5 matching bases. Germline CDR1 is LNHDA and CDR2 is SQIVND (reference sequence). V gave up 6 bases and J gave up 1 base, with 9 bases separating them. The CDR3 length is 13 residues. Here the CDR3 reads CASSRGPQETQYF. CDR3 in DNA: TGTGCCAGTAGCCGGGGTCCCCAAGAGACCCAGTACTTC.

The CDR3 spells CASSWGVAKNIQYF. The DNA for the CDR3 is TGTGCCAGCAGCTGGGGAGTAGCCAAAAACATTCAGTACTTC. The gene calls are TRBV7-9 and TRBJ2-4, with D possibly being TRBD2 (5 bases). The CDR3 extends over 14 amino acids. Between the trimmed V and J ends, which lost 4 bases and 0 bases, there was a span of 7 bases. The V gene's germline CDR1 is SEHNR and CDR2 FQNEAQ (reference sequence).

This clonotype was detected once. This chain joins TRBV12-3 or TRBV12-4 and TRBJ2-1, with 8 bases matching TRBD2. There are 14 residues in the CDR3. J gave up 10 bases and V 7 bases, and 12 bases lay outside the gene matches. In DNA form, the CDR3 reads TGTGCCAGCACTGGAGGAAAGCGGGAGTTAGAGCAGTTCTTC. This translates into CASTGGKRELEQFF.

V usage is TRBV20-1 and J usage is TRBJ2-1, with 9 nucleotides matching TRBD1. The CDR3 is made up of 14 amino acids. V lost 5 bases and J lost 4; bases outside the gene matches: 6. Germline CDR1 is DFQATT and CDR2 is SNEGSKA (reference sequence). The CDR3 sequence is CSALTGGRYNEQFF. The CDR3 region has the DNA TGCAGTGCTCTCACAGGGGGCAGGTACAATGAGCAGTTCTTC.

This clonotype was detected ten times or more. The chain has TRBV15 and TRBJ2-3, with 10 bases that match TRBD2. V lost 0 bases, J lost 0 bases, and 0 bases stayed unmatched. CDR3 size: 16 residues. Germline V gene sequence: CDR1 LNHNV, CDR2 YYDKDF (reference sequence). The CDR3 loop reads CATSRELAGSTDTQYF. As DNA, the CDR3 is TGTGCCACCAGCAGAGAACTAGCGGGAAGCACAGATACGCAGTATTTT.

This chain uses TRBV7-2 with TRBJ2-5; D perhaps matches TRBD1 (6 bases). V was cut by 5 bases and J by 5 bases, with 18 bases left in between. The CDR3 covers 15 residues. CDR1 is SGHTA and CDR2 is FQGNSA in the germline V gene. CDR3 amino acids: CASSPVRGYGETQYF. CDR3 DNA sequence: TGTGCCAGCAGCCCCGTGAGGGGGTATGGGGAGACCCAGTACTTC.

This clonotype was seen repeatedly, ten times or more. The rearrangement joins TRBV4-3 to TRBJ2-1; possibly TRBD2 for D (9 bases). The germline V gene has CDR1 LGHNA and CDR2 YSLEER. The CDR3 contains 17 residues. V was pared by 4 bases and J by 9 bases, with 25 bases between. The DNA of the CDR3 is TGCGCCAGCAGCCGGCAGGGGGCGGGAGGGCCGATTGGTGAGCAGTTCTTC. Translating gives CASSRQGAGGPIGEQFF.

This clonotype was found a few times. V gene TRBV4-2 combines with J gene TRBJ2-3; 11 nucleotides agree with TRBD2. V lost 0 bases and J lost 4; bases outside the gene matches: 0. Germline CDR1 reads LGHNA; CDR2 reads YNFKEQ. The CDR3 extends over 15 amino acids. CDR3 in DNA: TGTGCCAGCAGCCAAGATAGCGGGAGGGCAGATACGCAGTATTTT. This sequence encodes CASSQDSGRADTQYF.

There are a few counts of this clonotype. The J gene is TRBJ1-1, the V gene TRBV7-2, with D possibly TRBD1 on 6 matching bases. CDR1 SGHTA and CDR2 FQGNSA come from the germline V gene. The CDR3 loop spans 14 amino acids. The germline V and J ends were trimmed by 5 bases and 4 bases, with 14 bases remaining between them. CDR3 nucleotides: TGTGCCAGCAGCGTTCTCGGGGGGCCCACTGAAGCTTTCTTT. Its protein is CASSVLGGPTEAFF.

The sample holds a few counts of this clonotype. This chain uses TRBV20-1 with TRBJ1-3, with 7 nucleotides matching TRBD1. Germline lookup yields CDR1 DFQATT and CDR2 SNEGSKA (reference sequence). The J segment lost 0 bases and the V segment lost 0 bases, leaving 5 bases of the junction unmatched. This CDR3 comprises 16 residues. CDR3 DNA sequence: TGCAGTGCTAGAGATTGGGGACAGAGCTCTGGAAACACCATATATTTT. It yields the protein CSARDWGQSSGNTIYF.

This clonotype has only a few counts. The chain uses TRBV20-1 and TRBJ2-3; tentatively, D is TRBD1 (6 bases). Per the germline V gene, CDR1 is DFQATT and CDR2 is SNEGSKA (reference sequence). The V end was cut by 5 bases, the J end by 9 bases, with 18 bases between. The CDR3 totals 13 residues. The CDR3 loop is CSAGTRALETQYF. CDR3 bases: TGCAGTGCTGGGACACGGGCCTTGGAGACGCAGTATTTT.

The chain employs TRBV9 and TRBJ1-3; D gene unclear. From germline, CDR1 is SGDLS and CDR2 YYNGEE. The CDR3 length is 15 residues. The V end lost 1 base, the J end lost 5 bases, and 13 bases lay between the germline ends. As DNA, the CDR3 is TGTGCCAGCAGCGTAAAGTCCGACTGGAGAAACACCATATATTTT. The encoded protein is CASSVKSDWRNTIYF.

In regard to this clonotype: A much larger clone is a single base away; this may be a read error. The chain links TRBV20-1 to TRBJ2-1; 8 bases match TRBD2. Looked up from germline, CDR1 is DFQATT and CDR2 is SNEGSKA (reference sequence). The CDR3 length is 13 residues. The CDR3 DNA reads as TGCAGTGCTAGCGGGAGGGCCCGTAATGAGCCGTTCTTC. Translating gives CSASGRARNEPFF.

This clonotype has more than one count but fewer than ten. The rearrangement joins TRBV7-2 to TRBJ1-1; D unresolved. The ends were cut back, 2 bases at V and 0 bases at J, with 7 bases in the middle. Germline CDR1 SGHTA, CDR2 FQGNSA. This CDR3 is built from 14 residues. CDR3 sequence reads: CASSLLALNTEAFF. CDR3 coding DNA: TGTGCCAGCAGCTTACTGGCCTTGAACACTGAAGCTTTCTTT.

In its sample, this clonotype was seen many times. V usage is TRBV5-4 and J usage is TRBJ2-3, with a possible D match to TRBD1 (5 bases). The CDR3 is 14 amino acids. Trimming removed 2 bases at V and 3 bases at J, with 10 bases between. CDR1 is SGHNT and CDR2 is YYREEE in the germline V gene (reference sequence). CDR3 protein: CASSFLQGTDTQYF. Here the CDR3 DNA reads TGTGCCAGCAGCTTCCTTCAGGGAACAGATACGCAGTATTTT.

The sample holds many counts of this clonotype. Here the CDR3 DNA reads TGTGCCAGCAGCCGATTGGGAAACACCATATATTTT. Protein sequence: CASSRLGNTIYF. This chain connects TRBV28 to TRBJ1-3; D ambiguous. V was shortened by 6 bases and J by 4 bases, with 7 bases between the two germline ends. CDR1 is MDHEN, CDR2 SYDVKM, per germline. The CDR3 consists of 12 residues.

This clonotype was seen many times. The chain recombines TRBV15 with TRBJ2-1; 8 bases fit TRBD1. Germline V CDR1 and CDR2: LNHNV, YYDKDF (reference sequence). There are 18 residues in the CDR3. J gave up 5 bases and V 0 bases, and 12 bases lay outside the gene matches. The CDR3 region has the DNA TGTGCCACCAGCAGAGATTGGACAGGGACGCCCGGGGACAATGAGCAGTTCTTC. The encoded protein is CATSRDWTGTPGDNEQFF.